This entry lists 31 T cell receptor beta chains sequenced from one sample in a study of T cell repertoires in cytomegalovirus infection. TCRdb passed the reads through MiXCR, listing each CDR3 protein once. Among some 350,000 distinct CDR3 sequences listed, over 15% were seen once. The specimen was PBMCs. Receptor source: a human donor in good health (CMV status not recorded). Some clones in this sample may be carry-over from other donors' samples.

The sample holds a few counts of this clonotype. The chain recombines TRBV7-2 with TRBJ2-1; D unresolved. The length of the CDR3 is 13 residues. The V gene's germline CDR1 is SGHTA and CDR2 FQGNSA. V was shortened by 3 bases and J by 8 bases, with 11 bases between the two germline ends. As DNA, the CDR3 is TGTGCCAGCAGCTTTAGCATTCGGGATGAGCAGTTCTTC. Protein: CASSFSIRDEQFF.

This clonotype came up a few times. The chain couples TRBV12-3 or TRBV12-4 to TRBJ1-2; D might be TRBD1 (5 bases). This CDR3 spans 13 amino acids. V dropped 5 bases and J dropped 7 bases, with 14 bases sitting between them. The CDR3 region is CASSLLGGGGYTF. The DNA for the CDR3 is TGTGCCAGCAGTCTCCTGGGGGGGGGTGGCTACACCTTC.

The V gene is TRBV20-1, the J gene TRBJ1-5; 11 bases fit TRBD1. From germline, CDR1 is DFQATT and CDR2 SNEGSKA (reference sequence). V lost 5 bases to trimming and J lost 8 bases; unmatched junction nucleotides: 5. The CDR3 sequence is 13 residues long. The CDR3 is CSAAGQGAKPQHF. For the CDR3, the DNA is TGCAGTGCTGCTGGACAGGGGGCTAAGCCCCAGCATTTT.

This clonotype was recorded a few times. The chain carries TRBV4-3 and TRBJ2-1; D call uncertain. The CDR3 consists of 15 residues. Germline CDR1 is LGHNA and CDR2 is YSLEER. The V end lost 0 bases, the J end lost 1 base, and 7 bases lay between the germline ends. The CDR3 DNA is TGCGCCAGCAGCCAAGAGGCGAGGTCCTACAATGAGCAGTTCTTC. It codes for CASSQEARSYNEQFF.

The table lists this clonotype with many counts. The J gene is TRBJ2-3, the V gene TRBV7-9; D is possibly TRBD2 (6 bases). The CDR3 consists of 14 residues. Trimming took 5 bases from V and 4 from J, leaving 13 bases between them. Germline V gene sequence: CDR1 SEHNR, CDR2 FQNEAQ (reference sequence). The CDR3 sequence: CASSSAGMADTQYF. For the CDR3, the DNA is TGTGCCAGCAGCAGTGCGGGGATGGCAGATACGCAGTATTTT.

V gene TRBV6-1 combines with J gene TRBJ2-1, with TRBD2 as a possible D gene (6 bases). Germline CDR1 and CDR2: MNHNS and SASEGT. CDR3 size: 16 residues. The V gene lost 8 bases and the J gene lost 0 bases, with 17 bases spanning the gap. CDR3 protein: CASGTGRDFSYNEQFF. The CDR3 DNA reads TGTGCCAGCGGAACCGGAAGGGACTTCTCCTACAATGAGCAGTTCTTC.

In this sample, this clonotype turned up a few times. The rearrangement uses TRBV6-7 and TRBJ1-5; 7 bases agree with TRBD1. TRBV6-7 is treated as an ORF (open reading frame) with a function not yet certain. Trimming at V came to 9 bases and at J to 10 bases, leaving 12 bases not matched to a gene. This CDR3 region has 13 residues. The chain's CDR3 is CARRQGGLIPQHF. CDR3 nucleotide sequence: TGTGCCAGGAGACAGGGCGGGTTGATCCCCCAGCATTTT.

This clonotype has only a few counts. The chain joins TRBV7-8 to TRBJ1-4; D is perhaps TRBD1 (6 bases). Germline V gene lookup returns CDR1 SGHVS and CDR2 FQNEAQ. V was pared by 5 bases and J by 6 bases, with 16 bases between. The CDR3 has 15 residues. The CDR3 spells CASSQPGGSDEKLFF. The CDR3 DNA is TGTGCCAGCAGCCAACCCGGGGGCTCGGATGAAAAACTGTTTTTT.

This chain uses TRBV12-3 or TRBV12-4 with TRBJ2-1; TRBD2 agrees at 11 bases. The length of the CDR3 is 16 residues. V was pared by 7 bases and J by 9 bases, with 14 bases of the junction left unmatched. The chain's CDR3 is CASTWRVAGGRAEQFF. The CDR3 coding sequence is TGTGCCAGCACCTGGAGAGTAGCGGGAGGGAGGGCTGAGCAGTTCTTC.

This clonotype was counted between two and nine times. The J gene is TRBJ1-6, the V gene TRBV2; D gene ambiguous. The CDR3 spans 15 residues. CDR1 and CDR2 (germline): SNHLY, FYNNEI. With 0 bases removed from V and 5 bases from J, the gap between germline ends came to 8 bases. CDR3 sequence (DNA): TGTGCCAGCAGTGAAGCGCTTGGGAATAATTCACCCCTCCACTTT. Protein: CASSEALGNNSPLHF.

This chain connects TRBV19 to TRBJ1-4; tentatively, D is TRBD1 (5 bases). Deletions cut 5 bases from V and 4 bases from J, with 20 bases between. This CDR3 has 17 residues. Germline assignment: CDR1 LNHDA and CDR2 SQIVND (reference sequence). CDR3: CASSPGRRTTFNEKLFF. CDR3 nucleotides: TGTGCCAGTAGTCCTGGGAGGAGGACAACATTTAATGAAAAACTGTTTTTT.

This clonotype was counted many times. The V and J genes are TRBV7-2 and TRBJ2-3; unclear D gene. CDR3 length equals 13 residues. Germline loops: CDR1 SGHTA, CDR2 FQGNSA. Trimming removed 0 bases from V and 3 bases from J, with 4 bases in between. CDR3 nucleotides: TGTGCCAGCAGCTTAGCGCGGACAGATACGCAGTATTTT. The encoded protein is CASSLARTDTQYF.

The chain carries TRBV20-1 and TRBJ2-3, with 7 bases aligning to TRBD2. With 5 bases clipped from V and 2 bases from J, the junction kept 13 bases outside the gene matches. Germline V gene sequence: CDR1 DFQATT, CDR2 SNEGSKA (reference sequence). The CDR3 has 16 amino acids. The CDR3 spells CSAGRGSGALTDTQYF. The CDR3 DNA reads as TGCAGTGCTGGGCGCGGGAGCGGGGCCCTCACAGATACGCAGTATTTT.

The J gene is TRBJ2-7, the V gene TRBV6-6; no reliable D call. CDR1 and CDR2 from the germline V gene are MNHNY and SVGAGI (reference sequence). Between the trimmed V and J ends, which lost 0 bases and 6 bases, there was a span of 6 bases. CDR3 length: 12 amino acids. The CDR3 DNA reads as TGTGCCAGCAGTTACTCAAGTTTCGAGCAGTACTTC. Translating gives CASSYSSFEQYF.

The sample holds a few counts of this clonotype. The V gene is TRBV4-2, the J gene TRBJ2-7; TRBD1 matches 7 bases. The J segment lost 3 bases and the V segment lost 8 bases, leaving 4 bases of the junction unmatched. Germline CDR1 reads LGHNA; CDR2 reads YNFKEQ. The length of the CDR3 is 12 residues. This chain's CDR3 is CASPGQRYEQYF. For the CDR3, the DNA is TGTGCCAGCCCGGGACAGCGCTACGAGCAGTACTTC.

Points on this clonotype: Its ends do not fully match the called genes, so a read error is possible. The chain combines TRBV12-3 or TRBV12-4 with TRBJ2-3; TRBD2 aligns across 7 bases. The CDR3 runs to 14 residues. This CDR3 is CASSLAAPTDTQYF. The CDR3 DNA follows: TGTGCCAGCAGTCTAGCGGCTCCCACAGATACGCAGTATTTT.

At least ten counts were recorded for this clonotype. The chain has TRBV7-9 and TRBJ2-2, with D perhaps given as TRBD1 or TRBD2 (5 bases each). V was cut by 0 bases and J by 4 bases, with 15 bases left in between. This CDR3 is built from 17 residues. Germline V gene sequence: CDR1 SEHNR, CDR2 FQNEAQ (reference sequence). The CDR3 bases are TGTGCCAGCAGCTTAGCGCTAATAAACGGGGCCACCGGGGAGCTGTTTTTT. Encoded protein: CASSLALINGATGELFF.

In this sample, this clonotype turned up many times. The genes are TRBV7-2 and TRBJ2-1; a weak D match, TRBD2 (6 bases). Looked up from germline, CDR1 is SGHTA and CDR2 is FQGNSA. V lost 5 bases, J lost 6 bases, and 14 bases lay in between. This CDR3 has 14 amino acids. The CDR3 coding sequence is TGTGCCAGCAGCCCTGGCAGGGAGGTCAATGAGCAGTTCTTC. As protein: CASSPGREVNEQFF.

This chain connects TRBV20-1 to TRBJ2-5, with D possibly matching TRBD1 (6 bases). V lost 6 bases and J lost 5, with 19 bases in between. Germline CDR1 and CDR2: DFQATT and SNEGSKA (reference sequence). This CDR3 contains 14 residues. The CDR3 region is CSAERWGLRETQYF. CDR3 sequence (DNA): TGCAGTGCCGAACGGTGGGGGCTCAGGGAGACCCAGTACTTC.

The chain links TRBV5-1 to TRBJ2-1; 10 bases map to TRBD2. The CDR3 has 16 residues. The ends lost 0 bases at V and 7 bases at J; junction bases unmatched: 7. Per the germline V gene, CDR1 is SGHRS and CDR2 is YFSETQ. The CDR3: CASSLDPAGGINEQFF. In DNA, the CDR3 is TGCGCCAGCAGCTTGGATCCAGCGGGGGGGATAAATGAGCAGTTCTTC.

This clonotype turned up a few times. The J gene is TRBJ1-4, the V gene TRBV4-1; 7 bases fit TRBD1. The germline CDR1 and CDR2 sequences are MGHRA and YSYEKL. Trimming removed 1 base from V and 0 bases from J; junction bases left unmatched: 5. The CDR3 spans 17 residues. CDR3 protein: CASSQVAGGPTNEKLFF. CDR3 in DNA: TGCGCCAGCAGCCAAGTAGCAGGGGGACCAACTAATGAAAAACTGTTTTTT.

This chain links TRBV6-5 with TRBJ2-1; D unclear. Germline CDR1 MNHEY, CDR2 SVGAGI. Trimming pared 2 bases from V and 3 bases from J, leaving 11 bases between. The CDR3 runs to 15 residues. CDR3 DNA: TGTGCCAGCAGTTACGCCACTCATAACTACAATGAGCAGTTCTTC. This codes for CASSYATHNYNEQFF.

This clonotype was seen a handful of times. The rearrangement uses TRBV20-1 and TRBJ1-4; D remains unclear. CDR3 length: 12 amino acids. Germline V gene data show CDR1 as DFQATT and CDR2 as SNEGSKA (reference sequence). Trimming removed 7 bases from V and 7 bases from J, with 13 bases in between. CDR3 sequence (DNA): TGCAGTGGCCTTGCAGACGGTGAAAAACTGTTTTTT. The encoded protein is CSGLADGEKLFF.

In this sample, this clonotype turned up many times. The CDR3 DNA follows: TGTGCCAGCAGGCCCACTAGCGGGGCCTACAATGAGCAGTTCTTC. Translation: CASRPTSGAYNEQFF. The chain employs TRBV12-3 or TRBV12-4 and TRBJ2-1; 10 positions match TRBD2. J lost 2 bases, V lost 6 bases, and 4 bases had no gene match. There are 15 residues in the CDR3.

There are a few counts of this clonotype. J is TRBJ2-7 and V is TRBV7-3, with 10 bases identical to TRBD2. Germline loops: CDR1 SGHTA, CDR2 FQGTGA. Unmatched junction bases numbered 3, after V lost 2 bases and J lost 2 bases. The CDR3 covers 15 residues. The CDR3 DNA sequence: TGTGCCAGCAGCTTACTACTAGCGGGACCCTACGAGCAGTACTTC. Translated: CASSLLLAGPYEQYF.

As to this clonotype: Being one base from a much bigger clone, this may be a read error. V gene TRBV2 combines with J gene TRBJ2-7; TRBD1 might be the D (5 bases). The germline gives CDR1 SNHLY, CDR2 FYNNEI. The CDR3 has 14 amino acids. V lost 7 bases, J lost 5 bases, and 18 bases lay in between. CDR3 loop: CASNWQGGDHEQYF. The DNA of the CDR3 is TGTGCCAGCAATTGGCAGGGTGGAGACCACGAGCAGTACTTC.

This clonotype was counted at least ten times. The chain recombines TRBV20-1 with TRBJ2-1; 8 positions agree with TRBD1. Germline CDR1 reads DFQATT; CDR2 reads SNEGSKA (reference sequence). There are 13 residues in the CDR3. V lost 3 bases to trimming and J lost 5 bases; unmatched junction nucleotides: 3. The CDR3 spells CSASVQGDNEQFF. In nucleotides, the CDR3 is TGCAGTGCTAGCGTACAGGGGGACAATGAGCAGTTCTTC.

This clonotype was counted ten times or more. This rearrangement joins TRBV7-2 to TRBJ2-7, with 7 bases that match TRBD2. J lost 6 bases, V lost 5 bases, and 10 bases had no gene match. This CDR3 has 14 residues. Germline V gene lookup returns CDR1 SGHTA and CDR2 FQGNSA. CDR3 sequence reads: CASSQGLRLGEQYF. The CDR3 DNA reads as TGTGCCAGCAGCCAGGGACTAAGGTTAGGCGAGCAGTACTTC.

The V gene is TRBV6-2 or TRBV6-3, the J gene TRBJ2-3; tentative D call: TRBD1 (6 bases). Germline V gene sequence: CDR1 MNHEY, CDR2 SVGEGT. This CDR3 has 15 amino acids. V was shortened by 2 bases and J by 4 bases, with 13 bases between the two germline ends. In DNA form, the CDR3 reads TGTGCCAGCAGTTACGGGACAAGCAGTCCAGATACGCAGTATTTT. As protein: CASSYGTSSPDTQYF.

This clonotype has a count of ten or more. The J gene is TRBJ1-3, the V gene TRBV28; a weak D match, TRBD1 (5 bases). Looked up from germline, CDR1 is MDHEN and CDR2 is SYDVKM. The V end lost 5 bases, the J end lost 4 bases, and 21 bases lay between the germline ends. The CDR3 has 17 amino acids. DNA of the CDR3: TGTGCCAGCAGTCGCCTCGGGGCCTCCCTTGTCGGAAACACCATATATTTT. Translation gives CASSRLGASLVGNTIYF. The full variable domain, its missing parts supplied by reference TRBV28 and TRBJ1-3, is DVKVTQSSRYLVKRTGEKVFLECVQDMDHENMFWYRQDPGLGLRLIYFSYDVKMKEKGDIPEGYSVSREKKERFSLILESASTNQTSMYLCASSRLGASLVGNTIYFGEGSWLTVV.

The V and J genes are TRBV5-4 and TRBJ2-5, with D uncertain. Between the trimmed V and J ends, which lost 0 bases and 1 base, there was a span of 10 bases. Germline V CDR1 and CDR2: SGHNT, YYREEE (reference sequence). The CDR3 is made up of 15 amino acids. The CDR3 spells CASSLATAIQETQYF. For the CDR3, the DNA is TGTGCCAGCAGCTTGGCAACGGCAATCCAAGAGACCCAGTACTTC.